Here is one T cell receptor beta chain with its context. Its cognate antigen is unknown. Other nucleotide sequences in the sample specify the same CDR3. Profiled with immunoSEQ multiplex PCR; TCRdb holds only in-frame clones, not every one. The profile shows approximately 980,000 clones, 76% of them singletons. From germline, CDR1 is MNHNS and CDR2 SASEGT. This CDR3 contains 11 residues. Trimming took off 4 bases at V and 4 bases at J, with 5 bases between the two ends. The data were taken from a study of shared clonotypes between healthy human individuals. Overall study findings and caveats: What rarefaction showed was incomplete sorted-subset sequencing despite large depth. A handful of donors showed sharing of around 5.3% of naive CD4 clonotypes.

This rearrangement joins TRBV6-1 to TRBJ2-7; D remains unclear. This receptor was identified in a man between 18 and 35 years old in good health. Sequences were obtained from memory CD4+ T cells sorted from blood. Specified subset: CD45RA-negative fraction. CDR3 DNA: TGTGCCAGCAGTGCAGGATACGAGCAGTACTTC. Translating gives CASSAGYEQYF.